The rows below give T cell receptor beta chains drawn from one sample of a study of blood T cell repertoires in COVID-19. Assay: immunoSEQ multiplex PCR; the TCRdb copy retains only in-frame clones and omits some. The table shows around 300,000 clones, with 70% to 90% occurring only once. Sequenced input: peripheral blood. These receptors all come from a woman in her 70s with acute or convalescent COVID-19. Both conserved end residues are part of each CDR3. D genes are given only for firm matches. Rows give clone size only sometimes, using once, few, many, or a class for an expanded clone.

CDR3 DNA: TGTGCCAGCAGCGGGGAGGGGCTTGGGGCCCAGTACTTC; CDR3 protein: CASSGEGLGAQYF; V gene: TRBV7-2; J gene: TRBJ2-5; clone size: -; D gene: TRBD2
CDR3 DNA: TGTGCCAGCAGTGAACAAGGAGGAGGAGTCTCTGGCTACACCTTC; CDR3 protein: CASSEQGGGVSGYTF; V gene: TRBV6-1; J gene: TRBJ1-2; clone size: -; D gene: -
CDR3 DNA: TGTGCCAGCAGTGAACTAGCGGGGGGCTATAGCACAGATACGCAGTATTTT; CDR3 protein: CASSELAGGYSTDTQYF; V gene: TRBV6-1; J gene: TRBJ2-3; clone size: -; D gene: TRBD2
CDR3 DNA: TGTGCCAGTTCCGGGATCCTCTATGGCTACACCTTC; CDR3 protein: CASSGILYGYTF; V gene: TRBV3-1/TRBV3-2; J gene: TRBJ1-2; clone size: -; D gene: -
CDR3 DNA: TGTGCCAGCAGCTTAGGTCCCGGTCAATATGGCTACACCTTC; CDR3 protein: CASSLGPGQYGYTF; V gene: TRBV13; J gene: TRBJ1-2; clone size: -; D gene: -
CDR3 DNA: TGCGCCAGCAGCCAAGCCCAGCGGGGTTGGGATACGCAGTATTTT; CDR3 protein: CASSQAQRGWDTQYF; V gene: TRBV4-1; J gene: TRBJ2-3; clone size: -; D gene: TRBD2
CDR3 DNA: TGCAGCGCTCACAGGGGGTCCAGCACAGATACGCAGTATTTT; CDR3 protein: CSAHRGSSTDTQYF; V gene: TRBV29-1; J gene: TRBJ2-3; clone size: -; D gene: TRBD1
CDR3 DNA: TGTGCCAGCAGCGCCGGGACAGGGGGGATTTGGAACACTGAAGCTTTCTTT; CDR3 protein: CASSAGTGGIWNTEAFF; V gene: TRBV5-6; J gene: TRBJ1-1; clone size: -; D gene: TRBD1
CDR3 DNA: TGTGCCAGCAGCTCAAGGGGGCGCGACTATGGCTACACCTTC; CDR3 protein: CASSSRGRDYGYTF; V gene: TRBV9; J gene: TRBJ1-2; clone size: few; D gene: TRBD1
CDR3 DNA: TGTGCCAGCAGCCCAGGGTTTTGGGGAGGCGATGGCTACACCTTC; CDR3 protein: CASSPGFWGGDGYTF; V gene: TRBV4-2; J gene: TRBJ1-2; clone size: -; D gene: -
CDR3 DNA: TGTGCCAGTAGGCCGGGGGGCTCTGGAAACACCATATATTTT; CDR3 protein: CASRPGGSGNTIYF; V gene: TRBV19; J gene: TRBJ1-3; clone size: -; D gene: -
CDR3 DNA: TGTGCCAGCAGCTTGGGACCAGGGGGCAACGAGCAGTACTTC; CDR3 protein: CASSLGPGGNEQYF; V gene: TRBV5-6; J gene: TRBJ2-7; clone size: once; D gene: TRBD1
CDR3 DNA: TGTGCCAGCAGTGAAGGGACAGGGGCGTACTATGGCTACACCTTC; CDR3 protein: CASSEGTGAYYGYTF; V gene: TRBV25-1; J gene: TRBJ1-2; clone size: -; D gene: TRBD1
CDR3 DNA: TGTGCCAGCAGCCAAGTCCCCGGGATCCTTTTGAACACTGAAGCTTTCTTT; CDR3 protein: CASSQVPGILLNTEAFF; V gene: TRBV3-1/TRBV3-2; J gene: TRBJ1-1; clone size: -; D gene: -
CDR3 DNA: TGCGCCAGCAGCCGAGGGCCAGCGGGGAATCAAGAGACCCAGTACTTC; CDR3 protein: CASSRGPAGNQETQYF; V gene: TRBV5-1; J gene: TRBJ2-5; clone size: once; D gene: TRBD2
CDR3 DNA: TGTGCCAGCAGCCAATGGTCCTTTTCGTCGGGTACTGAAGCTTTCTTT; CDR3 protein: CASSQWSFSSGTEAFF; V gene: TRBV3-1/TRBV3-2; J gene: TRBJ1-1; clone size: -; D gene: -
CDR3 DNA: TGTGCCAGCATACAACAGCTGACAGGCGGGGAGCTGTTTTTT; CDR3 protein: CASIQQLTGGELFF; V gene: TRBV6-5; J gene: TRBJ2-2; clone size: -; D gene: -
CDR3 DNA: TGTGCCAGCAGGAGGACTCCACAGGAGACCCAGTACTTC; CDR3 protein: CASRRTPQETQYF; V gene: TRBV5-6; J gene: TRBJ2-5; clone size: -; D gene: -
CDR3 DNA: TGTGCCACCGGCCGGGACTCCCTCAGTGGAAACACCATATATTTT; CDR3 protein: CATGRDSLSGNTIYF; V gene: TRBV24-1; J gene: TRBJ1-3; clone size: -; D gene: -
CDR3 DNA: TGTGCCACCAGCAGAGATCTCAGGGACTACACTGAAGCTTTCTTT; CDR3 protein: CATSRDLRDYTEAFF; V gene: TRBV15; J gene: TRBJ1-1; clone size: -; D gene: -
CDR3 DNA: TGTGCCAGCAGCTTACAGGTCGGGGAGACCCAGTACTTC; CDR3 protein: CASSLQVGETQYF; V gene: TRBV5-4; J gene: TRBJ2-5; clone size: -; D gene: -
CDR3 DNA: TGCAGTGCTAGTCTCGGAGAGACCCAGTACTTC; CDR3 protein: CSASLGETQYF; V gene: TRBV20-1; J gene: TRBJ2-5; clone size: -; D gene: -
CDR3 DNA: TGTGCCACCAGTGAGGGACAGGGGGGCCCTGGGGCCAACGTCCTGACTTTC; CDR3 protein: CATSEGQGGPGANVLTF; V gene: TRBV24-1; J gene: TRBJ2-6; clone size: -; D gene: TRBD1
CDR3 DNA: TGTGCCAGCACCTCCAGTGACACCGACACTGAAGCTTTCTTT; CDR3 protein: CASTSSDTDTEAFF; V gene: TRBV5-6; J gene: TRBJ1-1; clone size: -; D gene: -
CDR3 DNA: TGTGCCAGCAGCCCCTGGGGCGCAACTAATGAAAAACTGTTTTTT; CDR3 protein: CASSPWGATNEKLFF; V gene: TRBV14; J gene: TRBJ1-4; clone size: -; D gene: -
CDR3 DNA: TGTGCCATCAAACCAGGAACCTCTGGAAACACCATATATTTT; CDR3 protein: CAIKPGTSGNTIYF; V gene: TRBV10-3; J gene: TRBJ1-3; clone size: -; D gene: -
CDR3 DNA: TGTGCCAGCAGCCAATTCAGGGGGCCGGGTGAAAAACTGTTTTTT; CDR3 protein: CASSQFRGPGEKLFF; V gene: TRBV3-1/TRBV3-2; J gene: TRBJ1-4; clone size: -; D gene: TRBD1
CDR3 DNA: TGTGCCAGCAGTGCCCGGACAGACTATGGCTACACCTTC; CDR3 protein: CASSARTDYGYTF; V gene: TRBV5-4; J gene: TRBJ1-2; clone size: -; D gene: -
CDR3 DNA: TGTGCCAGTAACATGGTGGGGCTCACAGATACGCAGTATTTT; CDR3 protein: CASNMVGLTDTQYF; V gene: TRBV19; J gene: TRBJ2-3; clone size: -; D gene: -
CDR3 DNA: TGTGCCAGCAATCGACAGAACAATCAGCCCCAGCATTTT; CDR3 protein: CASNRQNNQPQHF; V gene: TRBV28; J gene: TRBJ1-5; clone size: once; D gene: -
CDR3 DNA: TGTGCCAGCAGCGCCGGACTAGCGGGTGTCGGGGAGCTGTTTTTT; CDR3 protein: CASSAGLAGVGELFF; V gene: TRBV7-8; J gene: TRBJ2-2; clone size: -; D gene: TRBD2
CDR3 DNA: TGTGCCAGTAGGACCGACGGGGACAATCAGCCCCAGCATTTT; CDR3 protein: CASRTDGDNQPQHF; V gene: TRBV19; J gene: TRBJ1-5; clone size: -; D gene: -
CDR3 DNA: TGTGCCAGTAGTATTCGGGAAGCAGGCCGGACCTACGAGCAGTACTTC; CDR3 protein: CASSIREAGRTYEQYF; V gene: TRBV19; J gene: TRBJ2-7; clone size: -; D gene: -
CDR3 DNA: TGCGCCAGCAGCCAGGGTCCGATGGCAGCGATTAACTATGGCTACACCTTC; CDR3 protein: CASSQGPMAAINYGYTF; V gene: TRBV4-1; J gene: TRBJ1-2; clone size: -; D gene: -
CDR3 DNA: TGTGCCAGCAGCCAAGGCAGGGTAGGGTCCGGGGAGCTGTTTTTT; CDR3 protein: CASSQGRVGSGELFF; V gene: TRBV3-1/TRBV3-2; J gene: TRBJ2-2; clone size: -; D gene: -
CDR3 DNA: TGTGCCAGCAGTGAGACGGCAGGGGGCCGTCCCCAGCCCCAGCATTTT; CDR3 protein: CASSETAGGRPQPQHF; V gene: TRBV6-1; J gene: TRBJ1-5; clone size: few; D gene: TRBD1
CDR3 DNA: TGTGCCAGCAGCGGAGGGTTGGGAGGACAGGGCTACAATGAGCAGTTCTTC; CDR3 protein: CASSGGLGGQGYNEQFF; V gene: TRBV9; J gene: TRBJ2-1; clone size: -; D gene: TRBD1
CDR3 DNA: TGTGCCAGCAGTTTATCGAGGCACGAAGCTTTCTTT; CDR3 protein: CASSLSRHEAFF; V gene: TRBV12-3/TRBV12-4; J gene: TRBJ1-1; clone size: once; D gene: -
CDR3 DNA: TGTGCCAGCAGCTTACTCAAAGATCTAAACACTGAAGCTTTCTTT; CDR3 protein: CASSLLKDLNTEAFF; V gene: TRBV7-9; J gene: TRBJ1-1; clone size: -; D gene: -
CDR3 DNA: TGTGCCAGCTCACCGACACAACAGGGCTTACAGCCCCAGCATTTT; CDR3 protein: CASSPTQQGLQPQHF; V gene: TRBV18; J gene: TRBJ1-5; clone size: -; D gene: -
CDR3 DNA: TGTGCCAGCAGTTCCCTAGAGACAGGGCTACCCGGGGAGCTGTTTTTT; CDR3 protein: CASSSLETGLPGELFF; V gene: TRBV27; J gene: TRBJ2-2; clone size: -; D gene: TRBD1
CDR3 DNA: TGCAGTGTAGCCGGGGACACTGAAGCTTTCTTT; CDR3 protein: CSVAGDTEAFF; V gene: TRBV20-1; J gene: TRBJ1-1; clone size: -; D gene: -
CDR3 DNA: TGTGCCAGAAGCTTATCGAGGACAGTCAGCACAGATACGCAGTATTTT; CDR3 protein: CARSLSRTVSTDTQYF; V gene: TRBV7-5; J gene: TRBJ2-3; clone size: -; D gene: -
CDR3 DNA: TGCAGTGGTGGGAGGTCCACTGAAGCTTTCTTT; CDR3 protein: CSGGRSTEAFF; V gene: TRBV20-1; J gene: TRBJ1-1; clone size: -; D gene: -
CDR3 DNA: TGTGCCAGCAGCTCCCTGCGAGCTACTGAAGCTTTCTTT; CDR3 protein: CASSSLRATEAFF; V gene: TRBV7-9; J gene: TRBJ1-1; clone size: -; D gene: -
CDR3 DNA: TGCGCCAGCAGCTTGGACCGGTCGGGACTCGGCGTATTCTACGAGCAGTACTTC; CDR3 protein: CASSLDRSGLGVFYEQYF; V gene: TRBV5-1; J gene: TRBJ2-7; clone size: -; D gene: -
CDR3 DNA: TGTGCCAGTAGTACTGGGCCGAACACTGAAGCTTTCTTT; CDR3 protein: CASSTGPNTEAFF; V gene: TRBV19; J gene: TRBJ1-1; clone size: -; D gene: -
CDR3 DNA: TGTGCCAGCAGTCCGGGAACGAACACTGAAGCTTTCTTT; CDR3 protein: CASSPGTNTEAFF; V gene: TRBV6-5; J gene: TRBJ1-1; clone size: -; D gene: -
CDR3 DNA: TGTGCCAGTAGTTTCACAGCGGCAAGGACCCGCCCCTACGAGCAGTACTTC; CDR3 protein: CASSFTAARTRPYEQYF; V gene: TRBV19; J gene: TRBJ2-7; clone size: -; D gene: -
CDR3 DNA: TGTGCCAGCAGCTGGACCGGGACAGTACCCTACGAGCAGTACTTC; CDR3 protein: CASSWTGTVPYEQYF; V gene: TRBV7-2; J gene: TRBJ2-7; clone size: once; D gene: TRBD1